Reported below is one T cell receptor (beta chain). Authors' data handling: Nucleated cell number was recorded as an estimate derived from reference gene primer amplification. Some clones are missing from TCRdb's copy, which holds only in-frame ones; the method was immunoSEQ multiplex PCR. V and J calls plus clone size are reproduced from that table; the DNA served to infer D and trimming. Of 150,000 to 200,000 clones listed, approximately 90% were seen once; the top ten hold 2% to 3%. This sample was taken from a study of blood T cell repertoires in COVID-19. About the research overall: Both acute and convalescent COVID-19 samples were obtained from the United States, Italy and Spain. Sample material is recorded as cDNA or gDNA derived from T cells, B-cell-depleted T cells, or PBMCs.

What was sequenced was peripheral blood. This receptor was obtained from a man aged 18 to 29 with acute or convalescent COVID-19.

The CDR3 DNA reads as TGTGCCACCCGTCGGGGGGGCAATCAGCCCCAGCATTTT. It codes for CATRRGGNQPQHF. The chain couples TRBV19 to TRBJ1-5, with a tentative D call TRBD1 (5 bases). This CDR3 spans 13 amino acids. Germline loops: CDR1 LNHDA, CDR2 SQIVND (reference sequence). The ends were cut back, 10 bases at V and 2 bases at J, with 12 bases in the middle.